Listed below are T cell receptor beta chains from one sample, sequenced in a study of identical twins. MiXCR, applied by TCRdb to the 5' RACE reads, yields one record per CDR3 protein. The sample lists about 240,000 distinct CDR3 sequences, 6% to 8.5% occurring once. The same data also contributed to another study, on yellow fever vaccine responses in identical twins.

Sequenced input: CD8+ T cells sorted from blood. Receptors originate from a woman under 30 in good health. Both conserved end residues are part of each CDR3. D genes are given only for firm matches. Some rows have no size entry. The others give once, few or many, or a class for an expanded clone.

V	D	J	size	CDR3	DNA
TRBV7-9	NA	TRBJ2-1	NA	CASSSLAVASSYNEQFF	TGTGCCAGCAGCTCCCTCGCGGTCGCGAGCTCCTACAATGAGCAGTTCTTC
TRBV7-6	NA	TRBJ2-1	few	CASSLGMERYNEQFF	TGTGCCAGCAGCTTAGGGATGGAAAGGTACAATGAGCAGTTCTTC
TRBV7-9	NA	TRBJ2-1	many	CASSQGSDLHEQFF	TGTGCCAGCAGTCAAGGGTCCGACCTCCATGAGCAGTTCTTC
TRBV19	TRBD2	TRBJ2-1	NA	CASSPGTSGRASYNEQFF	TGTGCCAGCTCACCCGGGACTAGCGGGAGGGCCTCCTACAATGAGCAGTTCTTC
TRBV28	TRBD2	TRBJ2-2	NA	CASSLSLAGAGELFF	TGTGCCAGCAGTTTATCGCTAGCGGGAGCTGGGGAGCTGTTTTTT
TRBV12-3/TRBV12-4	NA	TRBJ2-1	many	CASGVGSSYNEQFF	TGTGCCAGCGGAGTAGGGAGCTCCTACAATGAGCAGTTCTTC
TRBV5-6	TRBD1	TRBJ1-5	NA	CASSYGTGVNQPQHF	TGTGCCAGCAGCTATGGGACAGGAGTCAATCAGCCCCAGCATTTT
TRBV12-3/TRBV12-4	NA	TRBJ2-3	few	CASTTRERLIDTQYF	TGTGCCAGCACTACCAGGGAGCGCCTAATTGATACGCAGTATTTT
TRBV12-3/TRBV12-4	TRBD2	TRBJ2-1	few	CASSFGLAGPLNEQFF	TGTGCCAGCAGTTTCGGACTAGCGGGGCCCCTCAATGAGCAGTTCTTC
TRBV11-2	TRBD2	TRBJ2-2	few	CASSPPLAGGFYVDTGELFF	TGTGCCAGCAGCCCCCCCCTAGCGGGAGGTTTCTACGTTGACACCGGGGAGCTGTTTTTT
TRBV2	TRBD2	TRBJ2-7	few	CASSDVAGGYEQYF	TGTGCCAGCAGTGACGTAGCGGGAGGTTACGAGCAGTACTTC
TRBV12-3/TRBV12-4	NA	TRBJ2-4	many	CASSLADIQYF	TGTGCCAGCAGTCTCGCGGACATTCAGTACTTC
TRBV5-6	NA	TRBJ2-1	few	CASSSPSREQFF	TGTGCCAGCAGCTCCCCCAGCCGAGAGCAGTTCTTC
TRBV5-6	NA	TRBJ2-4	many	CASSGTPDGYAKNIQYF	TGTGCCAGCAGTGGGACACCTGATGGGTACGCCAAAAACATTCAGTACTTC
TRBV13	TRBD1	TRBJ1-4	many	CASSSTGAANEKLFF	TGTGCCAGCAGCTCGACAGGGGCGGCTAATGAAAAACTGTTTTTT
TRBV7-6	NA	TRBJ2-5	NA	CASSPEGKTQYF	TGTGCCAGCAGCCCGGAGGGAAAGACCCAGTACTTC
TRBV28	NA	TRBJ2-1	few	CASNRGANYNEQFF	TGTGCCAGCAATCGGGGGGCCAACTACAATGAGCAGTTCTTC
TRBV9	NA	TRBJ2-6	NA	CASSVDTAGSGANVLTF	TGTGCCAGCAGCGTAGATACGGCGGGCTCTGGGGCCAACGTCCTGACTTTC
TRBV6-2/TRBV6-3	NA	TRBJ2-1	many	CASSYLTGSSYNEQFF	TGTGCCAGCAGTTACCTAACGGGCAGCTCCTACAATGAGCAGTTCTTC
TRBV4-1	TRBD2	TRBJ2-2	few	CASSQAGGGQPGTGELFF	TGCGCCAGCAGCCAAGCAGGCGGGGGGCAACCAGGCACCGGGGAGCTGTTTTTT
TRBV27	NA	TRBJ2-3	few	CASSLSITDTQYF	TGTGCCAGCAGTTTATCGATAACAGATACGCAGTATTTT
TRBV28	NA	TRBJ2-3	few	CASSTHPTDTQYF	TGTGCCAGCAGCACCCACCCCACAGATACGCAGTATTTT
TRBV9	NA	TRBJ1-2	few	CASSGTGEGTAYGYTF	TGTGCCAGCAGCGGAACCGGGGAAGGGACGGCGTATGGCTACACCTTC
TRBV10-3	TRBD2	TRBJ2-1	few	CASGLASSYNEQFF	TGTGCCAGCGGACTAGCCTCCTCCTACAATGAGCAGTTCTTC
TRBV9	TRBD2	TRBJ2-2	NA	CASSPYIWTRVGGELFF	TGTGCCAGCAGCCCCTACATTTGGACTAGAGTCGGCGGGGAGCTGTTTTTT
TRBV4-1	TRBD2	TRBJ2-7	many	CASSTGLAAAYEQYF	TGCGCCAGCAGCACCGGACTAGCGGCAGCCTACGAGCAGTACTTC
TRBV9	NA	TRBJ2-7	many	CASSPVDTEAYEQYF	TGTGCCAGCAGCCCAGTGGACACGGAGGCATACGAGCAGTACTTC
TRBV9	NA	TRBJ2-7	few	CASSAPRGHPGGEQYF	TGTGCCAGCAGCGCCCCCCGGGGTCACCCAGGAGGCGAGCAGTACTTC
TRBV27	TRBD2	TRBJ2-1	many	CASSFFTSGSSSEQFF	TGTGCCAGCAGTTTCTTCACTAGCGGGAGTTCAAGTGAGCAGTTCTTC
TRBV28	NA	TRBJ1-5	few	CASSIAASNQPQHF	TGTGCCAGCAGTATCGCGGCTTCGAATCAGCCCCAGCATTTT
TRBV2	TRBD2	TRBJ2-3	many	CASSGLAATDTQYF	TGTGCCAGCAGTGGGCTAGCGGCGACAGATACGCAGTATTTT
TRBV6-4	TRBD2	TRBJ2-1	few	CASSAAGDVNEQFF	TGTGCCAGCAGTGCCGCGGGAGATGTGAATGAGCAGTTCTTC
TRBV7-9	TRBD2	TRBJ2-1	NA	CASSPKREGRDEQFF	TGTGCCAGCAGCCCCAAGCGGGAGGGCCGCGATGAGCAGTTCTTC
TRBV5-1	TRBD1	TRBJ1-1	NA	CASSSVGQGKEDTEAFF	TGCGCCAGCAGCTCGGTGGGACAGGGAAAGGAAGACACTGAAGCTTTCTTT
TRBV12-3/TRBV12-4	TRBD2	TRBJ2-5	many	CASSFTSGETQYF	TGTGCCAGCAGTTTCACTAGCGGAGAGACCCAGTACTTC
TRBV12-3/TRBV12-4	TRBD1	TRBJ2-5	NA	CASSPGGVETQYF	TGTGCCAGCAGTCCAGGGGGTGTGGAGACCCAGTACTTC
TRBV6-1	TRBD1	TRBJ1-5	NA	CASSENFGQGVGQPQHF	TGTGCCAGCAGTGAAAACTTTGGGCAGGGGGTGGGTCAGCCCCAGCATTTT
TRBV6-1	TRBD1	TRBJ1-5	many	CASRRDRGPDQPQHF	TGTGCCAGCAGAAGAGACAGGGGGCCTGATCAGCCCCAGCATTTT
TRBV12-3/TRBV12-4	NA	TRBJ2-2	few	CASSLASGRTANTGELFF	TGTGCCAGCAGTTTGGCCTCAGGGCGTACCGCGAACACCGGGGAGCTGTTTTTT
TRBV28	TRBD1	TRBJ2-1	NA	CAGSYGTGVRELEQFF	TGTGCCGGCAGTTATGGGACAGGGGTTAGGGAGTTGGAGCAGTTCTTC
TRBV7-8	TRBD2	TRBJ2-3	NA	CASSLVWTSVLADTQYF	TGTGCCAGCAGCTTAGTATGGACTAGCGTTTTAGCCGATACGCAGTATTTT
TRBV27	TRBD2	TRBJ2-2	few	CASSLSGLAGEFGELFF	TGTGCCAGCAGTTTATCGGGACTAGCGGGAGAATTCGGGGAGCTGTTTTTT
TRBV18	TRBD1	TRBJ2-7	few	CASSPRDRVFEQYF	TGTGCCAGCTCACCAAGGGACAGGGTATTCGAGCAGTACTTC
TRBV9	NA	TRBJ2-5	NA	CASSTYGTQETQYF	TGTGCCAGCAGCACCTACGGGACCCAAGAGACCCAGTACTTC
TRBV24-1	TRBD2	TRBJ2-1	few	CATSAGGRANEQFF	TGTGCCACCTCGGCGGGCGGGAGGGCCAATGAGCAGTTCTTC
TRBV11-2	TRBD1	TRBJ2-7	many	CASSYSSGTAYEQYF	TGTGCCAGCAGCTATTCTTCCGGGACAGCCTACGAGCAGTACTTC
TRBV7-8	NA	TRBJ2-1	NA	CASSLRSGTAAYNEQFF	TGTGCCAGCAGCTTAAGGTCCGGGACCGCCGCCTACAATGAGCAGTTCTTC
TRBV6-1	TRBD2	TRBJ2-5	few	CASSQSSGGGETQYF	TGTGCCAGCAGTCAGTCTAGCGGGGGCGGGGAGACCCAGTACTTC
TRBV10-2	NA	TRBJ1-5	NA	CASSGTASNQPQHF	TGCGCCAGCAGTGGGACAGCAAGCAATCAGCCCCAGCATTTT
TRBV3-1	TRBD1	TRBJ2-2	few	CASSQGSGGPGELFF	TGTGCCAGCAGCCAAGGATCAGGGGGTCCCGGGGAGCTGTTTTTT
TRBV4-1	TRBD1	TRBJ2-7	NA	CASSRRTGSAYEQYF	TGCGCCAGCAGCCGACGGACAGGGAGTGCCTACGAGCAGTACTTC
TRBV7-9	NA	TRBJ2-2	few	CASSLVRWQGNTGELFF	TGTGCCAGCAGCTTAGTCCGGTGGCAGGGTAACACCGGGGAGCTGTTTTTT
TRBV9	NA	TRBJ2-2	many	CASSVGSGELFF	TGTGCCAGCAGCGTAGGGTCCGGGGAGCTGTTTTTT
TRBV12-3/TRBV12-4	NA	TRBJ2-1	NA	CASSLDLREQFF	TGTGCCAGCAGTCTTGACCTGCGGGAGCAGTTCTTC
TRBV5-4	TRBD1	TRBJ1-4	NA	CASSLNRGEKLFF	TGTGCCAGCAGCTTGAACAGGGGAGAAAAACTGTTTTTT
TRBV27	NA	TRBJ1-1	many	CASSYKGEGLTEAFF	TGTGCCAGCAGTTATAAGGGTGAAGGATTAACTGAAGCTTTCTTT
TRBV12-3/TRBV12-4	NA	TRBJ2-2	few	CASRTVGAVRVFF	TGTGCCAGCAGAACGGTAGGAGCCGTCCGGGTGTTTTTT
TRBV9	NA	TRBJ1-2	few	CASSVGSSGVGGGYTF	TGTGCCAGCAGCGTAGGATCCTCAGGGGTTGGTGGTGGCTACACCTTC
TRBV7-9	NA	TRBJ2-4	few	CASSTPAVAKNIQYF	TGTGCCAGCAGCACCCCAGCCGTAGCCAAAAACATTCAGTACTTC